This TCR beta chain was recovered during a study of metastatic and nonmetastatic thyroid tumors. Study-level information: Thyroid patients, malignant and benign, had repertoires compared across blood and tumor or nodule tissue.

The study's findings and limits: The reported finding was significantly higher TCR beta diversity in malignant thyroid tumors relative to benign nodules, in blood and tumor.

By its share, this clone is medium-sized. Its matching antigen is unknown. Germline V gives CDR1 SGHRS, CDR2 YFSETQ. The CDR3 loop spans 17 amino acids. V dropped 0 bases and J dropped 2; count of bases not matched to a gene: 11. Nobody among the patients had been given any treatment before thyroid surgery. MiXCR re-clonotyped the PCR reads for TCRdb. This sample has 20,000 to 25,000 clones, with about a quarter found just once. This chain joins TRBV5-1 and TRBJ2-7; 7 nucleotides align to TRBD2. The sample was tumor tissue. The source is a female donor with papillary thyroid cancer or a benign thyroid nodule (not recorded which). Some clones in this sample may be carry-over from other donors' samples. In nucleotides, the CDR3 is TGCGCCAGCAGCTTGGAAGGACTAGTCGAAACACCCTACGAGCAGTACTTC. It translates to CASSLEGLVETPYEQYF.